This T cell receptor (beta chain) was retrieved from a study of blood T cell repertoires in COVID-19. Study details: COVID-19 samples, acute and convalescent, were from the United States, Italy and Spain. Sample material is recorded as cDNA or gDNA derived from T cells, B-cell-depleted T cells, or PBMCs.

In the original workflow: Estimation of nucleated cell counts relied on the amplification of reference gene primers. Sequencing was performed with immunoSEQ multiplex PCR; in TCRdb, only in-frame clones are kept and a portion is missing. V, J and clone size were drawn from that table, and D and trimming were deduced from the DNA. This table holds roughly 70,000 clones, about 70% found once. Germline V lookup: CDR1 KGHSH, CDR2 LQKENI. The V and J ends lost 6 bases and 5 bases, in that order; junction bases with no gene match: 5. This CDR3 region has 13 residues. This rearrangement joins TRBV18 to TRBJ1-1; 8 nucleotides line up with TRBD1. The sequenced sample was peripheral blood. This receptor was obtained from a man in his sixties with acute or convalescent COVID-19. The CDR3 DNA follows: TGTGCCAGCTCCCCGACAGGGGCTACTGAAGCTTTCTTT. This gives the protein CASSPTGATEAFF. The variable domain in full, completed from reference TRBV18 and TRBJ1-1, reads NAGVMQNPRHLVRRRGQEARLRCSPMKGHSHVYWYRQLPEEGLKFMVYLQKENIIDESGMPKERFSAEFPKEGPSILRIQQVVRGDSAAYFCASSPTGATEAFFGQGTRLTVV.